This T cell receptor beta chain was sequenced in a study of shared clonotypes between healthy human individuals. Study-level background: Researchers drew samples from a couple of women and a few men aged 18 to 49.

A note on this clone: Antigen: not known.

Sequencing was performed with immunoSEQ multiplex PCR; in TCRdb, only in-frame clones are kept and a portion is missing. Of about a million clones in the sample, approximately 80% were seen once. The CDR3 has 17 amino acids. From germline, CDR1 is MGHRA and CDR2 YSYEKL. Deletions cut 1 base from V and 2 bases from J, with 14 bases between. Overall study findings and caveats: An anticipated effect of sequencing depth on clonotype sharing among donors was recognized. Among the subsets, naive ones generally showed larger estimated richness than memory ones.

Sequencing was carried out using memory CD4+ T cells sorted from blood. Noted subset: CD45RA-negative fraction. This rearrangement joins TRBV4-1 to TRBJ1-4, with D unclear. The sequence was collected from a man younger than 35 in good health. CDR3 in DNA: TGCGCCAGCAGCCAAGTGGCAGGACGAACCACTAATGAAAAACTGTTTTTT. The encoded protein is CASSQVAGRTTNEKLFF.